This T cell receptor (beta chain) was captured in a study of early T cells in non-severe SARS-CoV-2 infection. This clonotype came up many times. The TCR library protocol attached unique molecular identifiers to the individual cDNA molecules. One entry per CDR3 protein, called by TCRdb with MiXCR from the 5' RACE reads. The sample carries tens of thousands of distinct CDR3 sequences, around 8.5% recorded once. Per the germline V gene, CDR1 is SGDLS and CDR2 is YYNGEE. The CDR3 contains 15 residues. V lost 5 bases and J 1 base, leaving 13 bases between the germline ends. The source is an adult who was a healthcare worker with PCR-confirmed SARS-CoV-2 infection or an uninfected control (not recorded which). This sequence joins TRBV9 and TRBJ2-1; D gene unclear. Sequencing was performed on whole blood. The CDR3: CASSPPGLSYNEQFF. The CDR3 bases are TGTGCCAGCAGTCCCCCCGGTTTGTCCTACAATGAGCAGTTCTTC.